This T cell receptor (beta chain) derives from a study of CD8+ T cells in alopecia areata. Treatment here: oral pan-JAK inhibitor, 5-10 mg twice daily. The investigators collected lesional scalp punch biopsies and peripheral blood from alopecia areata patients. RNA was isolated and reverse transcribed to cDNA, the sequencing template. Sequencing was performed with immunoSEQ multiplex PCR; in TCRdb, only in-frame clones are kept and a portion is missing. Of a few thousand clones in the sample, 79% were seen once. This TCR came from a human donor with alopecia areata. Sequencing was performed on skin, taken at week 24, from a patient treated with tofacitinib.

In DNA form, the CDR3 reads TGTGCCAGCAGCTTAGTACAGGTTAATGAAAAACTGTTTTTT. It translates to CASSLVQVNEKLFF. The genes are TRBV7-9 and TRBJ1-4; maybe TRBD1 (5 bases). This CDR3 is 14 amino acids long. Germline values: CDR1 SEHNR, CDR2 FQNEAQ (reference sequence). The V end lost 1 base, the J end lost 4 bases, and 7 bases lay between the germline ends.